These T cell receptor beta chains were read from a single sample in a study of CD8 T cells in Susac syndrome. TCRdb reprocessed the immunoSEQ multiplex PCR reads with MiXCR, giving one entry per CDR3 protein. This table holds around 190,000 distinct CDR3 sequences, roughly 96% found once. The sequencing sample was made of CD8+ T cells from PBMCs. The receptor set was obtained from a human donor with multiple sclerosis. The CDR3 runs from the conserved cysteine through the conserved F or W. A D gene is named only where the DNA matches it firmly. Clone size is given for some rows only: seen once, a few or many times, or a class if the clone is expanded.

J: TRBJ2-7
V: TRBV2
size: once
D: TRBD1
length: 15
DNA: TGTGCCAGCAGTGAACCGGGACAGGGTACTTACGAGCAGTACTTC
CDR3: CASSEPGQGTYEQYF

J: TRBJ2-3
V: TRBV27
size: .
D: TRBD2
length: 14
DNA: TGTGCGTGCGGGAGGGCCTTTAGCACAGATACGCAGTATTTT
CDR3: CACGRAFSTDTQYF

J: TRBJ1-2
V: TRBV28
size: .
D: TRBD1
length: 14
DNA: TGTGCCAGCAGTTTGCCACAGGGGAACTATGGCTACACCTTC
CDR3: CASSLPQGNYGYTF

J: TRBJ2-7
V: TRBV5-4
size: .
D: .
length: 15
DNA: TGTGCCAGCAGCTTGGGTGGAGGGCTGACCTACGAGCAGTACTTC
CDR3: CASSLGGGLTYEQYF

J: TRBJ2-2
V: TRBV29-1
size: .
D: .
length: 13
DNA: TGCAGCGCCCTGACAGGAAGCACCGGGGAGCTGTTTTTT
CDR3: CSALTGSTGELFF

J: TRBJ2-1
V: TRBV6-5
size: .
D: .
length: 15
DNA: TGTGCCAGCAGCCAAACCCCGGAGGGCCCCAATGAGCAGTTCTTC
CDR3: CASSQTPEGPNEQFF

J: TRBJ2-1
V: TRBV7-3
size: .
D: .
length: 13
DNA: TGTGCCAGCAGCTTAAACCCACGGGAGGAGCAGTTCTTC
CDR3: CASSLNPREEQFF

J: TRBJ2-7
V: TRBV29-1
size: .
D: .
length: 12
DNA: TGCAGCGCTTTAACAGGACCCTACGAGCAGTACTTC
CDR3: CSALTGPYEQYF

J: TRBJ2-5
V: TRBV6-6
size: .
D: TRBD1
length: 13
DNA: TGTGCCAGCAGTTACGACAGGGCTGAGACCCAGTACTTC
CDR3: CASSYDRAETQYF

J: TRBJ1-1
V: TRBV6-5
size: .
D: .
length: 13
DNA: TGTGCCAGCATGCCCCGGGTGAACACTGAAGCTTTCTTT
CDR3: CASMPRVNTEAFF

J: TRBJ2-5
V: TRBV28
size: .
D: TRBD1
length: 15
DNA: TGTGCCAGCACCGGGACAGCCGAGTACCAAGAGACCCAGTACTTC
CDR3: CASTGTAEYQETQYF

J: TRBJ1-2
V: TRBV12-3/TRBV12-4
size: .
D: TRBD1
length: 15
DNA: TGTGCCAGCAGTTTATTCAGGGGGGATGGGGATGGCTACACCTTC
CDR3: CASSLFRGDGDGYTF

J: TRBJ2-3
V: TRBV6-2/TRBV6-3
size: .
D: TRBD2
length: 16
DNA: TGTGCCAGCAGTCTAACCCTAACGGGAGGCGCAGATACGCAGTATTTT
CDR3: CASSLTLTGGADTQYF

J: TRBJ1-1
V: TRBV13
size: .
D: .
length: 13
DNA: TGTGCCAGCAGCTTAGTGGAGGGAAAAAAAGCTTTCTTT
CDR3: CASSLVEGKKAFF

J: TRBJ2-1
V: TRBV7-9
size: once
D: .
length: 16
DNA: TGTGCCAGCAGCTCCAATCGAAATCAACAATACAATGAGCAGTTCTTC
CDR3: CASSSNRNQQYNEQFF

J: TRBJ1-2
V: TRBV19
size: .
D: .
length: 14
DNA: TGTGCCAGTAGTCCGGGTCTTGATAACTATGGCTACACCTTC
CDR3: CASSPGLDNYGYTF

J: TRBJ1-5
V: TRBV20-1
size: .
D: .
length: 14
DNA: TGCAGTGCTGGGACTGCCAATAGCAATCAGCCCCAGCATTTT
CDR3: CSAGTANSNQPQHF

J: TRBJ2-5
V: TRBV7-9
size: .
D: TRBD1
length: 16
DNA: TGTGCCAGCAGCCCCACGCAGGGGGCCATTCAAGAGACCCAGTACTTC
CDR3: CASSPTQGAIQETQYF

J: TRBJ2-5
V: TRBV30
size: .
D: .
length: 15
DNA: TGTGCCTGGAGTGTAAGTGGGCGGGACCGAGAGACCCAGTACTTC
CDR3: CAWSVSGRDRETQYF

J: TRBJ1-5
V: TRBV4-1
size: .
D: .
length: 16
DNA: TGCGCCAGCAGCCAAGAGGCAGTCGCTAGCAATCAGCCCCAGCATTTT
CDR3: CASSQEAVASNQPQHF

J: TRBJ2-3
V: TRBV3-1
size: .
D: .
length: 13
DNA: TGTGCCAGCAGCCAAGTAAGTTCAGATACGCAGTATTTT
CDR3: CASSQVSSDTQYF

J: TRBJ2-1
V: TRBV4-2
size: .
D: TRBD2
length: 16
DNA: TGTGCCAGCAGCCTCGGGACTAGCGGGGGAAGTGATGAGCAGTTCTTC
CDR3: CASSLGTSGGSDEQFF

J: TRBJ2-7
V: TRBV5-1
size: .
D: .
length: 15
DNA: TGCGCCAGCAGCCTGTCGGGACTTACGTCCTACGAGCAGTACTTC
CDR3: CASSLSGLTSYEQYF

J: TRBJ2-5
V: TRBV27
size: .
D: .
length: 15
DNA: TGTGCCAGCAGTTTAACAGGGAGCTACCAAGAGACCCAGTACTTC
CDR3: CASSLTGSYQETQYF

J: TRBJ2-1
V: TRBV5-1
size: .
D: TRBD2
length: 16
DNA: TGCGCCAGCAGCACAACTAGCGGAGGCTCCTACAATGAGCAGTTCTTC
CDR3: CASSTTSGGSYNEQFF

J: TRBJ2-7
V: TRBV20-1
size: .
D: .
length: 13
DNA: TGCAGTGCTAGGGAGGACCGAGGCTACGAGCAGTACTTC
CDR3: CSAREDRGYEQYF

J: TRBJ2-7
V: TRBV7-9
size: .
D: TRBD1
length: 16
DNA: TGTGCCAGCAGCTCCCCGGGGACAGGGGGCAACTACGAGCAGTACTTC
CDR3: CASSSPGTGGNYEQYF

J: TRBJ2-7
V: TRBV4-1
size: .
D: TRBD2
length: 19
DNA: TGCGCCAGCAGCCAAGCCCAAACCCGGACTAGCGGGCGCACCTACGAGCAGTACTTC
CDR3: CASSQAQTRTSGRTYEQYF

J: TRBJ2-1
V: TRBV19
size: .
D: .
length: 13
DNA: TGTGCCAGTAGGTTCCGAGGCCTTGGGGAGCAGTTCTTC
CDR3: CASRFRGLGEQFF

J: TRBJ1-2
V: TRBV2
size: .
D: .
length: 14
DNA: TGTGCCAGCAGTGAACTTGGACAGTTCTATGGCTACACCTTC
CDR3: CASSELGQFYGYTF

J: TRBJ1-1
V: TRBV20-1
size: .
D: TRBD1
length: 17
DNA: TGCAGTGCCGCGGGACAGGGTTTGCTAGACATGAACACTGAAGCTTTCTTT
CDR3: CSAAGQGLLDMNTEAFF

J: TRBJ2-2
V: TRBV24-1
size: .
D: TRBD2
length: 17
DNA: TGTGCCACCAGTGATTTCCTGACTAGCCTGAACACCGGGGAGCTGTTTTTT
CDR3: CATSDFLTSLNTGELFF

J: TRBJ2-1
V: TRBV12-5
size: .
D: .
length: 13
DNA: TGTGCTAGTGGTTTGCCATGGTCGGATGAGCAGTTCTTC
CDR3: CASGLPWSDEQFF

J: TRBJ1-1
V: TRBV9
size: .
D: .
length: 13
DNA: TGTGCCAGCAGACGGCTTAGGGGCACTGAAGCTTTCTTT
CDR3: CASRRLRGTEAFF

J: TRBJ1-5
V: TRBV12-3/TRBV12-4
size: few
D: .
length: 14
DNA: TGTGCCAGCAGTTTAACCCAGGGAGGGCAGCCCCAGCATTTT
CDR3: CASSLTQGGQPQHF

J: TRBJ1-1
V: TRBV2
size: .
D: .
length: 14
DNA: TGTGCCAGCAATCCCGGGGGGATGGTATCTGAAGCTTTCTTT
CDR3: CASNPGGMVSEAFF